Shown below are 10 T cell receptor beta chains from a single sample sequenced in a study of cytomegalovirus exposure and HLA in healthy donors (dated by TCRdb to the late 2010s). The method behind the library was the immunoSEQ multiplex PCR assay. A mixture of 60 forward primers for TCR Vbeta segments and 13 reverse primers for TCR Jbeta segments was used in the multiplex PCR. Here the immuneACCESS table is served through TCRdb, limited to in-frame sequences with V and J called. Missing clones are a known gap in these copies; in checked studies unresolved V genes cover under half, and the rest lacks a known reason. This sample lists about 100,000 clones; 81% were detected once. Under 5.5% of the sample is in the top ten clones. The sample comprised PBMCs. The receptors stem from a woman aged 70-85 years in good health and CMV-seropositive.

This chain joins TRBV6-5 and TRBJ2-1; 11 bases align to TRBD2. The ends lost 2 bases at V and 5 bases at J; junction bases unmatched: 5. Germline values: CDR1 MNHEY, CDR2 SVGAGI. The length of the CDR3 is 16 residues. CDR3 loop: CASSYVAGGPNNEQFF. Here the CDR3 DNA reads TGTGCCAGCAGTTACGTAGCGGGAGGGCCCAACAATGAGCAGTTCTTC.

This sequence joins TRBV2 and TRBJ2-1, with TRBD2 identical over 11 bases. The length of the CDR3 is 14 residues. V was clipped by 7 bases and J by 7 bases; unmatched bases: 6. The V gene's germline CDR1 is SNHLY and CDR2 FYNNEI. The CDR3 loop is CASNYLAGGNEQFF. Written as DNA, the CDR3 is TGTGCCAGCAACTACCTAGCGGGAGGTAATGAGCAGTTCTTC.

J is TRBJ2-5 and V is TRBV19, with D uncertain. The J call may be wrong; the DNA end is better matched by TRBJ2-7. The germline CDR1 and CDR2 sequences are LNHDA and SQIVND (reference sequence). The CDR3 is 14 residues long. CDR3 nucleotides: TGTGCCAGTAGTCCCGGATTTACCCACTACGAGCAGTACTTC. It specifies CASSPGFTHYEQYF.

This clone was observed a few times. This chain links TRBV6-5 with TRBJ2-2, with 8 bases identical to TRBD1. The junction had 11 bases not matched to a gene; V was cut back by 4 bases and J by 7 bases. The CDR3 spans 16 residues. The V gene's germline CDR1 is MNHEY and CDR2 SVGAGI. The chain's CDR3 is CASSSYGTGNDGELFF. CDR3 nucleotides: TGTGCCAGCAGTTCCTACGGGACAGGAAATGACGGGGAGCTGTTTTTT.

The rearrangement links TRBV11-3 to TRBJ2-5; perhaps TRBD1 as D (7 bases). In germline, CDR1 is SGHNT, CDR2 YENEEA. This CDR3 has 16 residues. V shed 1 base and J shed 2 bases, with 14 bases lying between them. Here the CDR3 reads CASSLGSGGIQETQYF. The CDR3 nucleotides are TGTGCCAGCAGCTTAGGGTCAGGGGGGATACAAGAGACCCAGTACTTC.

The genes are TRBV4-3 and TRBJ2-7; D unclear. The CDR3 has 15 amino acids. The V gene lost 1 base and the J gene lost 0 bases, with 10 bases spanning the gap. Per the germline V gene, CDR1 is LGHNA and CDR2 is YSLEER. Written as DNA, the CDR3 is TGCGCCAGCAGCCAAGGGCGGATGAGCTCCTACGAGCAGTACTTC. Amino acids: CASSQGRMSSYEQYF.

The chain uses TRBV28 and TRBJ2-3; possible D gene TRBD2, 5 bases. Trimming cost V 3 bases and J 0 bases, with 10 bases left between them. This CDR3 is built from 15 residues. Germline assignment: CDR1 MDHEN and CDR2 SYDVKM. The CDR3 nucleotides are TGTGCCAGCAGTTTTATAAGCGGTAGCACAGATACGCAGTATTTT. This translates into CASSFISGSTDTQYF.

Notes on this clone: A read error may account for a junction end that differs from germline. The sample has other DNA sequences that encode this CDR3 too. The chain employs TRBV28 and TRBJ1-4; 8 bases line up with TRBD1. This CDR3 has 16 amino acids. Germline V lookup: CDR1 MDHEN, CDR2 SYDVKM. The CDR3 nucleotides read TGTGCCAGCAGCTTACTTCTGACAGGGGTTAATGAAAAGCTGTTTTTT. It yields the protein CASSLLLTGVNEKLFF.

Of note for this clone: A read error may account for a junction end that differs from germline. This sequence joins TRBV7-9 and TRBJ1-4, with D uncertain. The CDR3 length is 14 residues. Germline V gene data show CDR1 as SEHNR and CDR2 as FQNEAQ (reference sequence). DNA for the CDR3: TGTTCCAGCAGCTTAGGGCCGATTAATGAAAAACTGTTTTTT. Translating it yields CSSSLGPINEKLFF.

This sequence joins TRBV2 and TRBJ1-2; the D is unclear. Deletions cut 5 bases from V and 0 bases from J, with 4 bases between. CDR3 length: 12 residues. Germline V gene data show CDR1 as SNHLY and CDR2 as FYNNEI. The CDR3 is CASSLANYGYTF. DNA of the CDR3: TGTGCCAGCAGTCTAGCTAACTATGGCTACACCTTC. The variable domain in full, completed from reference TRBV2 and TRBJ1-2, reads EPEVTQTPSHQVTQMGQEVILRCVPISNHLYFYWYRQILGQKVEFLVSFYNNEISEKSEIFDDQFSVERPDGSNFTLKIRSTKLEDSAMYFCASSLANYGYTFGSGTRLTVV.